This T cell receptor (beta chain) was identified during a study of cytomegalovirus exposure and HLA in healthy donors. Amplification used 60 Vbeta primers and 13 Jbeta primers. This table comes from immunoSEQ multiplex PCR, and its TCRdb copy is limited to in-frame clones, with some not included. The table has around 110,000 clones, more than 55% seen once. Comment on this clone: Its antigen is not identified.

V gave up 7 bases and J gave up 4 bases; unmatched junction bases: 7. This CDR3 has 14 residues. Per the germline V gene, CDR1 is MNHEY and CDR2 is SVGAGI. The study, taken as a whole, reports: In a later analysis, a missense DCLRE1C variant was linked to TCR beta V- and J-gene trimming. Earlier analysis looked at TCR beta V segments, and most were productive about 87% or about 30% of the time.

All the people who gave samples were healthy bone marrow donors. Each donor was nominally healthy when sampled (though unrecorded immune exposures were likely). The chain joins TRBV6-5 to TRBJ2-7; 10 nucleotides line up with TRBD2. The source material was PBMCs. The sequence came from a man aged 18 to 30 in good health and CMV-seronegative. The DNA for the CDR3 is TGTGCCAGCAAAGCCGGACTAGCGGAGTACGAGCAGTACTTC. Its translation: CASKAGLAEYEQYF.